This T cell receptor beta chain was captured by sequencing in a study of cytomegalovirus exposure and HLA in healthy donors. Repertoires were generated with immunoSEQ multiplex PCR, while TCRdb's copy carries only in-frame clones and drops some. The table shows 110,000 or so clones, with 86% occurring only once. Whole-study findings and limits: Specificity for CMV antigens was confirmed in vitro for a few of the CMV-associated chains. A classifier reportedly called cytomegalovirus status with high sensitivity and specificity. Investigators reported about 160 TCR beta chains as tied to cytomegalovirus.

About this clone: The antigen is unknown.

The receptor's source is a man between 18 and 35 years old in good health and CMV-seronegative. Sequences were obtained from PBMCs.

In DNA, the CDR3 is TGTGCCAGCAGCCACCAGGGTGGTGGCTACGAGCAGTACTTC. Translating gives CASSHQGGGYEQYF. The chain has TRBV5-4 and TRBJ2-7; D is perhaps TRBD1 (5 bases). The CDR3 has 14 residues. V gave up 4 bases and J gave up 3 bases, with 14 bases separating them. Germline V gene lookup returns CDR1 SGHNT and CDR2 YYREEE (reference sequence).